This T cell receptor (beta chain) emerged from a study of T cell responses to AZD1222 COVID-19 vaccine (dated by TCRdb to about 2021). For context, the study as a whole: TCR sequencing was performed for about 240 trial participants, of whom some 200 were given two doses of AZD1222 and around 25 were given two doses of MenACWY control vaccine. Enrollment into the trials was organized by age into subgroups of 18-55, 56-69 and 70-plus years, and those subgroups contained roughly 150, 30 and 60 TCR-sequenced participants, respectively. What the work shows at the level of the full study, not this receptor alone: Because no day 14 peak-response samples were available, repertoires were characterized only after the peak T cell response. In the small 56-69-year group, the increase in depth fell short of significance, most likely because of low power. After two AZD1222 doses, spike-specific TCR breadth and depth were significantly higher than at day 0 and than in MenACWY recipients. The vaccine-associated CD4 TCRs covered the entire spike protein, and the dominant responses fell in regions 160-218 and 743-854. Participants were mostly white British and included more females than males, and it was suggested by the authors that clonal diversity may have been underestimated. Epitopes outside the regions mutated in the B.1.351 and B.1.1.7 variants were reportedly recognized by nearly half of the unique spike-specific TCRs. Conclusions about previously exposed vaccinees were limited because only six AZD1222 recipients were SARS-CoV-2 seropositive at baseline.

Note on this clone: Its antigen target is currently unknown. No base-level quality is on record; no much larger clone is a single base apart.

CDR1 MNHEY and CDR2 SMNVEV were looked up in the germline V gene (reference sequence). The CDR3 runs 11 amino acids, cysteine and phenylalanine included. The sequence is cut down to CDR3 DNA, 33 bases in frame from base 1. V is cut by 5 bases and J by 14 bases, and the space between the germline ends is 13 bases. The CDR3 regions of human TCRbeta chains were analyzed by immunosequencing. Concerning the study's data processing: Repertoire TCRs were matched against a reference library of SARS-CoV-2-specific TCRs generated with the MIRA antigen-specificity platform. Breadth meant the fraction of unique TCRs that were SARS-CoV-2-associated, whereas depth meant the fraction of total T cells that were SARS-CoV-2-associated. Each spike-specific TCR was assigned to its reactive spike region and to a CD4 or CD8 class using the MIRA data. Log10-transformed breadth and depth values were compared by one-way ANOVA with Sidak's multiple comparisons tests. This immuneACCESS table, as held by TCRdb, lists in-frame sequences with V and J called but not all clones. Of the missing ones, under half trace to an unresolved V gene in checked studies; the others have no known cause. For V, J and clone size, that table is used; D and trimming come from the DNA. Counted in this sample were 200,000 or so clones; approximately 95% of them appeared once. The top ten clones comprise about 1% of the sample.

What this sample's time point label stands for: about 28 days (+/-7) after the second vaccine dose. AZD1222 recipients whose second dose came at about 4 weeks and those whose second dose came at about 12 weeks were combined into one group, since spike-specific TCR depth and breadth did not differ between the two schedules. The vaccinee samples were drawn from two UK trials, COV001 and COV002, one of which was a single-blind randomized controlled phase 2/3 trial testing AZD1222 (ChAdOx1 nCoV-19) in healthy adults. For TCRbeta chain sequencing, PBMC samples were collected from trial participants at day 0 and at day 28 after the second dose.

The sequence was obtained from an adult who received the AZD1222 COVID-19 vaccine. Here the sequenced sample was peripheral blood, taken 28 days after the second AZD1222 dose. The chain is encoded by TRBV27 joined to TRBJ2-1, and the D gene may be TRBD1, 6 bases matching. The encoded CDR3 is CASSQQGKEFF. The bases read TGTGCCAGCAGTCAACAGGGTAAGGAGTTCTTC.